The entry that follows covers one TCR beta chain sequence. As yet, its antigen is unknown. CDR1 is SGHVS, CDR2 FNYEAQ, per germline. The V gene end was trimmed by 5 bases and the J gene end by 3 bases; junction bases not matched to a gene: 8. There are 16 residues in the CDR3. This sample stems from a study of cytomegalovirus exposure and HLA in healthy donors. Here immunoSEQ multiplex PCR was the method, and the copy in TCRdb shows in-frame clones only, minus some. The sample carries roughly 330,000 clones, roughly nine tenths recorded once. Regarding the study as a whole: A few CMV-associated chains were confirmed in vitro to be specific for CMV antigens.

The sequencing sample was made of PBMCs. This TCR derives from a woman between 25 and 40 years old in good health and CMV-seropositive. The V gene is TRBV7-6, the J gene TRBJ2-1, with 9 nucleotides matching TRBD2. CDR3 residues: CASSLSLAGDYNEQFF. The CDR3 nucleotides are TGTGCCAGCAGCCTCTCACTAGCGGGTGACTACAATGAGCAGTTCTTC.